This TCR beta chain emerged from a study of cytomegalovirus exposure and HLA in healthy donors. The PCR had 60 Vbeta and 13 Jbeta primers. TCRdb's copy holds only in-frame clones and misses some; the assay was immunoSEQ multiplex PCR. The table lists about 110,000 clones, 82% of them singletons. CDR3 length: 20 amino acids. The J segment lost 0 bases and the V segment lost 2 bases, leaving 13 bases of the junction unmatched. Per the germline V gene, CDR1 is LNHDA and CDR2 is SQIVND (reference sequence). This clone was observed a few times. The chain carries TRBV19 and TRBJ2-1, with 10 bases lining up with TRBD2. Sequencing was carried out using PBMCs. The sequence came from a young man in good health and CMV-seropositive. The CDR3 DNA reads as TGTGCCAGTAGTATACCCAGCGGGGGGGATTTTCGGGGCTCCTACAATGAGCAGTTCTTC. Translation: CASSIPSGGDFRGSYNEQFF.